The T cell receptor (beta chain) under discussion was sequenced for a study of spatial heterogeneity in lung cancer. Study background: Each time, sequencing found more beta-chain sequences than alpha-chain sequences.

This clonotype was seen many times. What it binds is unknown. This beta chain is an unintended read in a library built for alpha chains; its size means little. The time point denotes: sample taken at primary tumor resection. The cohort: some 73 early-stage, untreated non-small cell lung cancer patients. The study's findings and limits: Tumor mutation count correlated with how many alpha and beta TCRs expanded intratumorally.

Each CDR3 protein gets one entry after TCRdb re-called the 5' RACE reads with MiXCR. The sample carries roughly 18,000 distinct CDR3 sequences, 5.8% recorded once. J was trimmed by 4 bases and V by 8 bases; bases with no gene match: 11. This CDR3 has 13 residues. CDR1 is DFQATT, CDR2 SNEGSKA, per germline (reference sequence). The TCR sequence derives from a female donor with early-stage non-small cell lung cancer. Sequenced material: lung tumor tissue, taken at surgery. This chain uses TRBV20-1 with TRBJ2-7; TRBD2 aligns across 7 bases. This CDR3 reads CSPRGGREYEQYF. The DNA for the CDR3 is TGCAGTCCGAGGGGCGGGAGAGAATACGAGCAGTACTTC.